Each of the 9 T cell receptor beta chains below was sequenced from the same sample in a study of glioma-infiltrating T cells. TCR alpha and beta CDR3 regions were amplified from RNA using iRepertoire nested multiplex PCR. TCRdb re-derived calls from the multiplex PCR reads in MiXCR, one entry per CDR3 protein. The sample carries about 110,000 distinct CDR3 sequences, less than 30% recorded once. Sequencing was done on a sample of glioma tissue, nonneoplastic brain tissue, or PBMCs (not recorded which). The receptors derive from a human donor with low-grade glioma or glioblastoma, undergoing nonglioma brain surgery, or in good health (not recorded which).

This clonotype was counted ten times or more. The genes are TRBV2 and TRBJ1-5; maybe TRBD1 (5 bases). V was pared by 3 bases and J by 3 bases, with 9 bases between. This CDR3 is built from 14 residues. Looked up from germline, CDR1 is SNHLY and CDR2 is FYNNEI. CDR3 amino acids: CASSDREINQPQHF. In DNA form, the CDR3 reads TGTGCCAGCAGTGACAGGGAGATCAATCAGCCCCAGCATTTT. The whole variable domain, filled in from reference TRBV2 and TRBJ1-5, reads EPEVTQTPSHQVTQMGQEVILRCVPISNHLYFYWYRQILGQKVEFLVSFYNNEISEKSEIFDDQFSVERPDGSNFTLKIRSTKLEDSAMYFCASSDREINQPQHFGDGTRLSIL.

This clonotype occurred many times. This chain connects TRBV2 to TRBJ2-1; 7 nucleotides line up with TRBD1. Germline V gives CDR1 SNHLY, CDR2 FYNNEI. The CDR3 runs 14 residues. Losses at the gene ends were 8 bases for V and 7 bases for J; bases not matched to a gene: 11. CDR3 bases: TGTGCCAGCCCAAGGGGGCCCCCGGGGAATGAGCAGTTCTTC. It codes for CASPRGPPGNEQFF.

This clonotype was observed many times. This chain links TRBV6-1 with TRBJ1-2, with 8 bases lining up with TRBD1. Germline V CDR1 and CDR2: MNHNS, SASEGT. The J segment lost 3 bases and the V segment lost 6 bases, leaving 9 bases of the junction unmatched. This CDR3 region has 15 residues. In DNA, the CDR3 is TGTGCCAGCAGACACGGACAGGGAAGAGACTATGGCTACACCTTC. This encodes CASRHGQGRDYGYTF.

This clonotype was detected ten times or more. The chain carries TRBV29-1 and TRBJ2-1; unclear D gene. V gave up 2 bases and J gave up 8 bases, with 7 bases separating them. CDR1 is SQVTM and CDR2 is ANQGSEA in the germline V gene. There are 11 residues in the CDR3. The CDR3 spells CSVEMDHEQFF. The CDR3 nucleotides read TGCAGCGTTGAAATGGATCATGAGCAGTTCTTC.

Ten or more counts support this clonotype. This chain uses TRBV20-1 with TRBJ2-1; 9 nucleotides align to TRBD2. The CDR3 has 11 amino acids. Germline-derived CDR1 and CDR2 are DFQATT and SNEGSKA (reference sequence). The V segment lost 7 bases and the J segment 5 bases; nucleotides outside the gene matches: 0. The CDR3 sequence: CSGLADNEQFF. The CDR3 DNA reads as TGCAGTGGACTAGCGGACAATGAGCAGTTCTTC.

This clonotype was seen ten or more times. The V gene is TRBV6-5, the J gene TRBJ1-2; D gene ambiguous. CDR3 size: 12 residues. Germline CDR1 and CDR2: MNHEY and SVGAGI. Between the trimmed V and J ends, which lost 2 bases and 8 bases, there was a span of 9 bases. The CDR3 here is CASSYKGNGYTF. The CDR3 DNA sequence: TGTGCCAGCAGTTACAAGGGTAACGGCTACACCTTC.

This clonotype was counted many times. The V call is TRBV7-2, the J call TRBJ2-6, with D hard to call. The CDR3 is 15 residues long. The V gene's germline CDR1 is SGHTA and CDR2 FQGNSA. The V end was cut by 5 bases, the J end by 0 bases, with 8 bases between. For the CDR3, the DNA is TGTGCCAGCAGCCCCCGTATCTCTGGGGCCAACGTCCTGACTTTC. It yields the protein CASSPRISGANVLTF.

In its sample, this clonotype was seen a few times. V usage is TRBV29-1 and J usage is TRBJ2-7, with a weak D call TRBD1 (5 bases). Germline V gene sequence: CDR1 SQVTM, CDR2 ANQGSEA. V was clipped by 1 base and J by 5 bases, with 9 bases between them. The CDR3 contains 12 residues. This chain's CDR3 is CSVEVRADEQYF. The CDR3, as DNA: TGCAGCGTTGAAGTCAGGGCGGACGAGCAGTACTTC.

This clonotype was seen many times. The V call is TRBV6-2 or TRBV6-3, the J call TRBJ1-5; no reliable D call. Germline-derived CDR1 and CDR2 are MNHEY and SVGEGT. The CDR3 length is 14 residues. V was clipped by 6 bases and J by 4 bases, with 13 bases between them. The CDR3 DNA follows: TGTGCCAGCAGGCGGGATTTGCTTAATCAGCCCCAGCATTTT. Translation: CASRRDLLNQPQHF.